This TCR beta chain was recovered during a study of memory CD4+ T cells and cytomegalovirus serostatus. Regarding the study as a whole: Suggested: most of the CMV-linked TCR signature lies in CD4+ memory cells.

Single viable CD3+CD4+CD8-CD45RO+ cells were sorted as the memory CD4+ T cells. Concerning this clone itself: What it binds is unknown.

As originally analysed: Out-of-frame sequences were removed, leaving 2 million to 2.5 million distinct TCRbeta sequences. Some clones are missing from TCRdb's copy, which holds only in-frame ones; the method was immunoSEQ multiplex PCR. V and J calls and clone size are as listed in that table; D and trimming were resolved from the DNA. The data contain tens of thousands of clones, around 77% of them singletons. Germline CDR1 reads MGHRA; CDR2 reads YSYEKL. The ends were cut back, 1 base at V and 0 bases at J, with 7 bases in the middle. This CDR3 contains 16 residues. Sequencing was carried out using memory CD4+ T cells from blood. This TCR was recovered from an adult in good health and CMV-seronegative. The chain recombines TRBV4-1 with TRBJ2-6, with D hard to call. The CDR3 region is CASSQVIDSGANVLTF. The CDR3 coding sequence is TGCGCCAGCAGCCAAGTGATAGACTCTGGGGCCAACGTCCTGACTTTC.